A single sample is the source of the 28 T cell receptor beta chains below, sequenced in a study of CD4 T cells in relation to SARS-CoV-2 and coronaviruses. No antigen has been identified for these receptors. The data were produced by immunoSEQ multiplex PCR, yet TCRdb's version contains in-frame clones alone and is incomplete. The sample consists of about 31,000 clones, roughly 76% of them appearing once. Sequenced sample: memory CD4+ T cells from PBMCs, cultured in vitro. The receptors shown here come from an adult with COVID-19.

A few counts support this clone. This chain connects TRBV7-2 to TRBJ2-1; no firm D call. V was shortened by 8 bases and J by 3 bases, with 11 bases between the two germline ends. Germline CDR1 reads SGHTA; CDR2 reads FQGNSA. The CDR3 contains 13 residues. Written as DNA, the CDR3 is TGTGCCAGCGGGCCTAGAGGCTACAATGAGCAGTTCTTC. It is translated as CASGPRGYNEQFF.

The table lists this clone with a few counts. The V and J genes are TRBV10-1 and TRBJ2-2; 7 bases agree with TRBD1. The ends lost 5 bases at V and 4 bases at J; junction bases unmatched: 7. Germline V gene lookup returns CDR1 WNHNN and CDR2 SYGVQD (reference sequence). This CDR3 has 15 amino acids. Here the CDR3 reads CASSRDSWGTGELFF. The CDR3 nucleotides are TGCGCCAGCAGTCGGGACAGTTGGGGCACCGGGGAGCTGTTTTTT.

V is TRBV15 and J is TRBJ2-5; D may match TRBD1 or TRBD2 (5 bases each). The CDR3 totals 16 residues. The V end lost 1 base, the J end lost 13 bases, and 25 bases lay between the germline ends. Germline V gene data show CDR1 as LNHNV and CDR2 as YYDKDF (reference sequence). The chain's CDR3 is CATSRADRLGTDIWYF. DNA for the CDR3: TGTGCCACCAGCAGAGCCGATAGACTCGGGACGGATATTTGGTACTTC. The complete variable domain, with remaining parts taken from reference TRBV15 and TRBJ2-5, reads DAMVIQNPRYQVTQFGKPVTLSCSQTLNHNVMYWYQQKSSQAPKLLFHYYDKDFNNEADTPDNFQSRRPNTSFCFLDIRSPGLGDTAMYLCATSRADRLGTDIWYFGPGTRLLVL.

V gene TRBV7-9 combines with J gene TRBJ1-5; the D is unclear. Per germline, CDR1 SEHNR and CDR2 FQNEAQ (reference sequence). This CDR3 region has 13 residues. V shed 7 bases and J shed 3 bases, with 10 bases lying between them. CDR3 residues: CASNSFSNQPQHF. The DNA of the CDR3 is TGTGCCAGCAACTCATTCTCCAATCAGCCCCAGCATTTT.

The chain recombines TRBV27 with TRBJ2-6; 7 nucleotides line up with TRBD1. The CDR3 has 17 residues. V lost 5 bases and J lost 4; bases outside the gene matches: 11. Germline V CDR1 and CDR2: MNHEY, SMNVEV (reference sequence). The CDR3 bases are TGTGCCAGCAGTCCAAGACAGGGTCGTTCCGGGGCCAACGTCCTGACTTTC. Protein product: CASSPRQGRSGANVLTF.

This clone has a single count. V gene TRBV9 combines with J gene TRBJ2-3, with TRBD2 matching over 9 bases. The CDR3 covers 15 residues. In germline, CDR1 is SGDLS, CDR2 YYNGEE. Germline trimming cut 5 bases from V and 4 bases from J; bases unmatched to any gene: 8. The CDR3 bases are TGTGCCAGCAGTGGGACTAGCCAATTTTCAGATACGCAGTATTTT. Its protein is CASSGTSQFSDTQYF. The full variable domain, its missing parts supplied by reference TRBV9 and TRBJ2-3, is DSGVTQTPKHLITATGQRVTLRCSPRSGDLSVYWYQQSLDQGLQFLIQYYNGEERAKGNILERFSAQQFPDLHSELNLSSLELGDSALYFCASSGTSQFSDTQYFGPGTRLTVL.

This clone has a single count. The chain carries TRBV6-2 or TRBV6-3 and TRBJ2-1, with TRBD2 matching 10 bases. The CDR3 length is 15 residues. V shed 2 bases, J shed 7 bases, and the junction held 5 bases outside the gene matches. Germline V gene lookup returns CDR1 MNHEY and CDR2 SVGEGT. The CDR3: CASSYRAGGKNEQFF. The CDR3 DNA is TGTGCCAGCAGTTACCGAGCGGGAGGGAAGAATGAGCAGTTCTTC.

The gene calls are TRBV3-1 (or the pseudogene TRBV3-2) and TRBJ1-5; 8 bases line up with TRBD1. J lost 0 bases, V lost 3 bases, and 10 bases had no gene match. This CDR3 contains 18 residues. CDR1 LGHDT and CDR2 YNNKEL come from the germline V gene (reference sequence). DNA for the CDR3: TGTGCCAGCAGCCAGAGCCTTGGGACAGGCCATAGCAATCAGCCCCAGCATTTT. Encoded protein: CASSQSLGTGHSNQPQHF.

This chain connects TRBV5-4 to TRBJ2-7; no clear D gene. The germline V gene encodes CDR1 SGHNT and CDR2 YYREEE (reference sequence). Trimming removed 4 bases at V and 0 bases at J, with 20 bases between. This CDR3 has 17 residues. CDR3 DNA: TGTGCCAGCAGCCAAGACCGAGGAGCACGAAGCTCCTACGAGCAGTACTTC. Its translation is CASSQDRGARSSYEQYF.

The chain uses TRBV30 and TRBJ2-7; TRBD2 aligns across 7 bases. Germline V gene sequence: CDR1 GTSNPN, CDR2 SVGIG (reference sequence). The CDR3 runs 13 residues. The junction had 4 bases not matched to a gene; V was cut back by 3 bases and J by 2 bases. CDR3 DNA sequence: TGTGCCTGGAGAACCCTAGCGGCCTACGAGCAGTACTTC. Amino acid sequence: CAWRTLAAYEQYF.

The chain uses TRBV11-2 and TRBJ2-2, with TRBD1 identical over 9 bases. The V gene end was trimmed by 4 bases and the J gene end by 4 bases; junction bases not matched to a gene: 7. Germline lookup yields CDR1 SGHAT and CDR2 FQNNGV. CDR3 size: 16 residues. CDR3 protein: CASSSFHRGPTGELFF. The CDR3 nucleotides are TGTGCCAGCAGCTCCTTCCACAGGGGGCCCACCGGGGAGCTGTTTTTT.

CDR3 protein: CASRTRRGETQYF. CDR3 coding DNA: TGTGCCAGCAGAACCCGCAGGGGAGAGACCCAGTACTTC. The chain links TRBV28 to TRBJ2-5; maybe TRBD1 (6 bases). Germline CDR1 reads MDHEN; CDR2 reads SYDVKM. The CDR3 sequence is 13 residues long. The V and J ends lost 6 bases and 4 bases respectively, with 12 bases between them.

The chain is built from TRBV24-1 and TRBJ2-1; TRBD1 matches at 7 bases. The CDR3 runs 13 residues. The V gene end was trimmed by 9 bases and the J gene end by 1 base; junction bases not matched to a gene: 2. In germline, CDR1 is KGHDR, CDR2 SFDVKD. The CDR3 protein is CATRQGSYNEQFF. DNA for the CDR3: TGTGCCACCCGACAGGGATCCTACAATGAGCAGTTCTTC.

V usage is TRBV24-1 and J usage is TRBJ2-3; 7 positions match TRBD1. There are 16 residues in the CDR3. Germline-derived CDR1 and CDR2 are KGHDR and SFDVKD. The trim removed 4 bases at V and 3 bases at J, leaving 9 bases unmatched. CDR3 residues: CATSEQRQGRTDTQYF. DNA of the CDR3: TGTGCCACCAGTGAACAAAGACAGGGAAGGACAGATACGCAGTATTTT.

The chain combines TRBV6-1 with TRBJ2-3, with a tentative D call TRBD2 (6 bases). From germline, CDR1 is MNHNS and CDR2 SASEGT. The CDR3 spans 16 residues. Trimming left V 4 bases short and J 1 base short, with 15 bases between. For the CDR3, the DNA is TGTGCCAGCAGTGGATACTCGGGAGTAGGCACAGATACGCAGTATTTT. It encodes CASSGYSGVGTDTQYF.

The chain links TRBV9 to TRBJ1-2, with D possibly matching TRBD1 (5 bases). The CDR3 length is 13 residues. Trimming stripped 6 bases from V and 3 bases from J, with 12 bases between. Germline V gene sequence: CDR1 SGDLS, CDR2 YYNGEE. The CDR3 coding sequence is TGTGCCAGCACTTATAAAGGGGACTATGGCTACACCTTC. It yields the protein CASTYKGDYGYTF.

The rearrangement uses TRBV7-2 and TRBJ2-1; maybe TRBD2 (5 bases). The CDR3 consists of 15 residues. V was cut by 0 bases and J by 0 bases, with 6 bases left in between. The germline V gene has CDR1 SGHTA and CDR2 FQGNSA. The CDR3 protein is CASSLARDSYNEQFF. Written as DNA, the CDR3 is TGTGCCAGCAGCTTAGCGAGGGACTCCTACAATGAGCAGTTCTTC.

The rearrangement uses TRBV7-9 and TRBJ1-1; no reliable D call. Trimming shortened V by 2 bases and J by 2 bases, and 12 bases separated the two germline ends. The germline gives CDR1 SEHNR, CDR2 FQNEAQ (reference sequence). The CDR3 is 15 amino acids. The CDR3 sequence is CASSLIPGDNTEAFF. CDR3 coding DNA: TGTGCCAGCAGCTTAATCCCAGGCGATAACACTGAAGCTTTCTTT. The variable domain in full, with the rest retrieved from reference TRBV7-9 and TRBJ1-1, is DTGVSQNPRHKITKRGQNVTFRCDPISEHNRLYWYRQTLGQGPEFLTYFQNEAQLEKSRLLSDRFSAERPKGSFSTLEIQRTEQGDSAMYLCASSLIPGDNTEAFFGQGTRLTVV.

CDR3 bases: TGCGCCAGCAGCCTAGGAGTTGCCCGGGACAACTATAATTCACCCCTCCACTTT. This gives the protein CASSLGVARDNYNSPLHF. The chain uses TRBV4-3 and TRBJ1-6, with D possibly being TRBD1 (6 bases). CDR3 length: 18 residues. Trimming removed 4 bases from V and 3 bases from J, with 19 bases in between. Germline lookup yields CDR1 LGHNA and CDR2 YSLEER.

This chain links TRBV10-3 with TRBJ1-1, with D maybe TRBD1 (5 bases). Deletions cut 2 bases from V and 12 bases from J, with 25 bases between. This CDR3 region has 16 residues. The V gene's germline CDR1 is ENHRY and CDR2 SYGVKD. The chain's CDR3 is CAISEPQGGGLWETFF. The DNA for the CDR3 is TGTGCCATCAGTGAGCCCCAAGGCGGGGGTCTGTGGGAGACTTTCTTT.

This CDR3 is CSAGGGETQYF. CDR3 DNA: TGCAGTGCCGGCGGGGGGGAGACCCAGTACTTC. This chain joins TRBV20-1 and TRBJ2-5; 8 positions agree with TRBD2. V lost 6 bases, J lost 5 bases, and 2 bases stayed unmatched. The germline CDR1 and CDR2 sequences are DFQATT and SNEGSKA (reference sequence). This CDR3 is 11 amino acids long.

The chain carries TRBV20-1 and TRBJ2-3; D remains ambiguous. This CDR3 region has 14 residues. Germline loops: CDR1 DFQATT, CDR2 SNEGSKA (reference sequence). V gave up 3 bases and J gave up 0 bases, with 10 bases separating them. The CDR3 region is CSASSASSTDTQYF. CDR3 sequence (DNA): TGCAGTGCTAGTTCAGCTTCTAGCACAGATACGCAGTATTTT.

The table lists this clone with a few counts. The V and J genes are TRBV5-4 and TRBJ2-3, with TRBD2 identical over 9 bases. The germline V gene encodes CDR1 SGHNT and CDR2 YYREEE (reference sequence). The V segment lost 4 bases and the J segment 2 bases; nucleotides outside the gene matches: 11. The CDR3 runs 17 residues. The CDR3 sequence: CASSGGSGRAITDTQYF. The CDR3 coding sequence is TGTGCCAGCAGCGGGGGTAGCGGGAGAGCGATCACAGATACGCAGTATTTT.

In its sample, this clone was seen a few times. The chain has TRBV6-5 and TRBJ2-7; D not resolved. With 4 bases removed from V and 3 bases from J, the gap between germline ends came to 13 bases. Germline-derived CDR1 and CDR2 are MNHEY and SVGAGI. The CDR3 runs 14 residues. CDR3 protein: CASSLSIVNYEQYF. The CDR3, as DNA: TGTGCCAGCAGTTTATCAATTGTCAACTACGAGCAGTACTTC.

The V call is TRBV3-1 (or the pseudogene TRBV3-2), the J call TRBJ1-6; D is perhaps TRBD1 (6 bases). The CDR3 runs to 15 residues. Trimming pared 4 bases from V and 4 bases from J, leaving 11 bases between. Germline CDR1 reads LGHDT; CDR2 reads YNNKEL (reference sequence). In nucleotides, the CDR3 is TGTGCCAGCAGCCCCTTGGACAGTTATAATTCACCCCTCCACTTT. It encodes CASSPLDSYNSPLHF.

This chain links TRBV2 with TRBJ2-7, with TRBD1 identical over 9 bases. The CDR3 has 14 residues. In germline, CDR1 is SNHLY, CDR2 FYNNEI. V lost 9 bases, J lost 3 bases, and 9 bases stayed unmatched. The CDR3 here is CASSRRTGDYEQYF. The CDR3, as DNA: TGTGCCAGTTCTAGGCGGACAGGGGACTACGAGCAGTACTTC.

J is TRBJ2-7 and V is TRBV28, with a weak D call TRBD2 (6 bases). The CDR3 loop spans 14 amino acids. V was trimmed by 3 bases and J by 6 bases, leaving 15 bases between them. Germline loops: CDR1 MDHEN, CDR2 SYDVKM. CDR3 sequence reads: CASSFSRGTFEQYF. CDR3 DNA sequence: TGTGCCAGCAGTTTTTCTCGGGGGACCTTCGAGCAGTACTTC.

This chain links TRBV15 with TRBJ1-1; D perhaps matches TRBD1 (6 bases). V was trimmed by 1 base and J by 0 bases, leaving 18 bases between them. The CDR3 consists of 18 residues. Germline assignment: CDR1 LNHNV and CDR2 YYDKDF (reference sequence). The CDR3 spells CATSRGGFFGGMNTEAFF. For the CDR3, the DNA is TGTGCCACCAGCAGAGGGGGTTTTTTCGGGGGCATGAACACTGAAGCTTTCTTT.